This T cell receptor beta chain was observed in a study of blood T cell repertoires in COVID-19. Recruitment covered about two dozen US areas and drew participants whose ages spanned roughly 18 to 100 years. The assay was immunoSEQ multiplex PCR, and TCRdb's table has in-frame clones only and misses some. Altogether a few hundred thousand clones are present, approximately 85% being singletons, with the ten largest covering roughly 2.2%. There are many counts of this clone. The CDR3 loop spans 13 amino acids. Germline loops: CDR1 SGHDN, CDR2 FVKESK. V shed 4 bases, J shed 7 bases, and the junction held 5 bases outside the gene matches.

The clonotype was recovered from a young man who had recovered from COVID-19. V gene TRBV14 combines with J gene TRBJ2-7; 9 bases align to TRBD1. Sequenced input: PBMCs or T cells enriched from blood (not recorded which). The CDR3 region is CASSPQGALEQYF. The CDR3 nucleotides are TGTGCCAGCAGCCCACAGGGGGCGCTGGAGCAGTACTTC.